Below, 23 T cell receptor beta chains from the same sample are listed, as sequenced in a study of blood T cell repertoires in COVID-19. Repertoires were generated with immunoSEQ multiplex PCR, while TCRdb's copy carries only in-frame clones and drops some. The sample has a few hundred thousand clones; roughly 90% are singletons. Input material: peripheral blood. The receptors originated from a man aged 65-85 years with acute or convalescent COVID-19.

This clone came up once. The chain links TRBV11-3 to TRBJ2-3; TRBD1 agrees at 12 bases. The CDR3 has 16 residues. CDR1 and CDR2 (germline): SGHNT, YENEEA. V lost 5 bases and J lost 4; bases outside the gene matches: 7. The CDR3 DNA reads TGTGCCAGCAGCCTAGGGGACAGGGGGCTCGCAGATACGCAGTATTTT. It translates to CASSLGDRGLADTQYF.

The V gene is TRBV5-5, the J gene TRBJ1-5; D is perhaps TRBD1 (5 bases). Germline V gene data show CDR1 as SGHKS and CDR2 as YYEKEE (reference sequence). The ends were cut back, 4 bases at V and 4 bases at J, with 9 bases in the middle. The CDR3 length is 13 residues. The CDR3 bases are TGTGCCAGCAGCCCGAACAGGAATCAGCCCCAGCATTTT. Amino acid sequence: CASSPNRNQPQHF.

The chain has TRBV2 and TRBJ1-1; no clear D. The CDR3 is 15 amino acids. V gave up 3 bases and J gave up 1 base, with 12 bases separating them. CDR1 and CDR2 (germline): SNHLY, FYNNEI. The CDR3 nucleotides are TGTGCCAGCAGTGAGGAGGTCGGAGCGAACACTGAAGCTTTCTTT. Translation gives CASSEEVGANTEAFF.

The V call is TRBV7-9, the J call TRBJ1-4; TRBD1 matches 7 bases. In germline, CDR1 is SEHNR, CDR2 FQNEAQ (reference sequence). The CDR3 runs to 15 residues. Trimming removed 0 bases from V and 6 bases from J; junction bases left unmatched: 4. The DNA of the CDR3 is TGTGCCAGCAGCTTAGCGGGGACAGATTATGAAAAACTGTTTTTT. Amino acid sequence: CASSLAGTDYEKLFF.

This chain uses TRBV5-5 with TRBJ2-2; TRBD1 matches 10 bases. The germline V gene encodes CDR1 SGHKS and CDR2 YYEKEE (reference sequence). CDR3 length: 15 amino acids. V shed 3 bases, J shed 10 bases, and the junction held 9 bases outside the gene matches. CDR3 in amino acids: CASSSKTGGWVELFF. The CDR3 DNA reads TGTGCCAGCAGCTCGAAGACAGGGGGCTGGGTGGAGCTGTTTTTT.

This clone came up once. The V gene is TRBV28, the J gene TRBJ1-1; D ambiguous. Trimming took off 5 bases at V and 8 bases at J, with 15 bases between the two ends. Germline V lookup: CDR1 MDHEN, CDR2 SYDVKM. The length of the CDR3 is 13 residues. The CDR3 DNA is TGTGCCAGCAGTAGGTTTTCTTGGGAGGAAGCTTTCTTT. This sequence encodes CASSRFSWEEAFF.

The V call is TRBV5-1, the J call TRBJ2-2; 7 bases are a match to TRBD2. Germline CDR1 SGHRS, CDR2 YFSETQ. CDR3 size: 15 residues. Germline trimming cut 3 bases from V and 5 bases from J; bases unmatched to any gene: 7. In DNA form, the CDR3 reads TGCGCCAGCAGCTACGGGGTGCGGGGGACCGGGGAGCTGTTTTTT. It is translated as CASSYGVRGTGELFF.

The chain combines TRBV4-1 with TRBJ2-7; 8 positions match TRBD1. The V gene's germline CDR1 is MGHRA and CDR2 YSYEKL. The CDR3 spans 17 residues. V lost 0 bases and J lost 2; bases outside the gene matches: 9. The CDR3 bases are TGCGCCAGCAGCCAAGATAAATTCGGGACAGGAACCTACGAGCAGTACTTC. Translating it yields CASSQDKFGTGTYEQYF.

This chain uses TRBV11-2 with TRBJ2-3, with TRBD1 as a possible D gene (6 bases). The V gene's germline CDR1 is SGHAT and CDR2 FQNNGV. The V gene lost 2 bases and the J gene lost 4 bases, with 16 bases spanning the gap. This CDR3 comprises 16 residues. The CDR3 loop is CASSLLAGTIPDTQYF. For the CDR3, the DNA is TGTGCCAGCAGCTTACTAGCAGGGACAATTCCAGATACGCAGTATTTT.

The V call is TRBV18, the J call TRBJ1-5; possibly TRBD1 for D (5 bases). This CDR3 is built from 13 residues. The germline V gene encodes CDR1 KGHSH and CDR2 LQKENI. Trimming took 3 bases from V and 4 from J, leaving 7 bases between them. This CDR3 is CASSPEGNQPQHF. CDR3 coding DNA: TGTGCCAGCTCACCGGAGGGGAATCAGCCCCAGCATTTT. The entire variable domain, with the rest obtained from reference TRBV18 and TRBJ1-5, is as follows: NAGVMQNPRHLVRRRGQEARLRCSPMKGHSHVYWYRQLPEEGLKFMVYLQKENIIDESGMPKERFSAEFPKEGPSILRIQQVVRGDSAAYFCASSPEGNQPQHFGDGTRLSIL.

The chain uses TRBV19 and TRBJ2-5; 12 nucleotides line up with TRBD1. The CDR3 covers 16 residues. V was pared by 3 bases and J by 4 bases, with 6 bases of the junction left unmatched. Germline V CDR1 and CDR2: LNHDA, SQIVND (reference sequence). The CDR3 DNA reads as TGTGCCAGTAGTATGGGGGGACAGGGGGCTCGAGAGACCCAGTACTTC. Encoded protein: CASSMGGQGARETQYF.

CDR3 in amino acids: CASSLGDRGHQETQYF. The CDR3 DNA sequence: TGTGCCAGCAGCTTAGGGGACAGGGGCCACCAAGAGACCCAGTACTTC. The V call is TRBV7-9, the J call TRBJ2-5, with 10 bases matching TRBD1. J lost 0 bases, V lost 1 base, and 2 bases had no gene match. Germline CDR1 SEHNR, CDR2 FQNEAQ (reference sequence). The CDR3 has 16 amino acids.

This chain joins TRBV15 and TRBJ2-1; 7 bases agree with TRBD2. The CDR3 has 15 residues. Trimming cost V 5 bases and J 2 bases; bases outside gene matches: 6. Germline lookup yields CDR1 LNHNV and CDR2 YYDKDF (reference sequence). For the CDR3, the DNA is TGTGCCACCAGCCAAAGCGGGACCCCCTACAATGAGCAGTTCTTC. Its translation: CATSQSGTPYNEQFF.

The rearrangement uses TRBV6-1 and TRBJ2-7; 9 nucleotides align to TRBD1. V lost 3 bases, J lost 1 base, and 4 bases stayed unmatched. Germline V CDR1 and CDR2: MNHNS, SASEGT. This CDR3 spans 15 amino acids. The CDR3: CASSEGQGLSYEQYF. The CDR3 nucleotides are TGTGCCAGCAGTGAGGGACAGGGACTATCCTACGAGCAGTACTTC.

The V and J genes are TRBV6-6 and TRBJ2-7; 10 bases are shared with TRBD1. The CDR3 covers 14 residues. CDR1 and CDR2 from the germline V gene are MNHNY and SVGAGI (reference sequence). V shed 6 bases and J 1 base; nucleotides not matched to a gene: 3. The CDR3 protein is CASRPGQGSYEQYF. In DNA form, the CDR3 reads TGTGCCAGCAGGCCGGGACAGGGGTCCTACGAGCAGTACTTC.

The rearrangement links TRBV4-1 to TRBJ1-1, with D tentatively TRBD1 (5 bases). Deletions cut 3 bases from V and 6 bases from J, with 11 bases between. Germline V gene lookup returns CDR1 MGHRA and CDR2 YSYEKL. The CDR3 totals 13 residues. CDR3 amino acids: CASSHPGRAEAFF. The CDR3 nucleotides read TGCGCCAGCAGCCACCCAGGGAGGGCTGAAGCTTTCTTT.

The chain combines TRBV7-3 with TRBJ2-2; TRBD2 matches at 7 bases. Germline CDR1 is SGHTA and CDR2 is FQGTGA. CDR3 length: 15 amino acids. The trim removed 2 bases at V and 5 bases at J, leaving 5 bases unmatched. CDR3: CASSLAGERTGELFF. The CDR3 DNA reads TGTGCCAGCAGCTTAGCGGGAGAGAGGACCGGGGAGCTGTTTTTT.

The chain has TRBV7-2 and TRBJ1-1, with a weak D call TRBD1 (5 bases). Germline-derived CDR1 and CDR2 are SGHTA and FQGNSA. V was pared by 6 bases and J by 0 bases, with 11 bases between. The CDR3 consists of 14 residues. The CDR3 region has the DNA TGTGCCAGCAGGACCCCAGGGATGAACACTGAAGCTTTCTTT. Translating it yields CASRTPGMNTEAFF.

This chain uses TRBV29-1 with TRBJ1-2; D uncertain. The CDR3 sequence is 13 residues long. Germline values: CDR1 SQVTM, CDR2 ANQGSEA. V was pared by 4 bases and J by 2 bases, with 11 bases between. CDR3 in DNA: TGCAGCGTTGGGGCAGGATGGAACTATGGCTACACCTTC. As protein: CSVGAGWNYGYTF. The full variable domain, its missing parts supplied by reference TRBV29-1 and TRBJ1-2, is SAVISQKPSRDICQRGTSLTIQCQVDSQVTMMFWYRQQPGQSLTLIATANQGSEATYESGFVIDKFPISRPNLTFSTLTVSNMSPEDSSIYLCSVGAGWNYGYTFGSGTRLTVV.

The CDR3 DNA is TGCGCCAGCAGCTCCGCAACAGGGAAGAACACTGAAGCTTTCTTT. Its translation is CASSSATGKNTEAFF. The V gene is TRBV5-1, the J gene TRBJ1-1, with D possibly being TRBD1 (6 bases). CDR1 and CDR2 from the germline V gene are SGHRS and YFSETQ. The length of the CDR3 is 15 residues. Trimming took 3 bases from V and 1 from J, leaving 13 bases between them.

The CDR3 DNA reads as TGTGCCAGCGGGGACTCTTTCTACGAGCAGTACTTC. Translated: CASGDSFYEQYF. The genes are TRBV28 and TRBJ2-7, with D perhaps matching TRBD2 (6 bases). The CDR3 loop spans 12 amino acids. Trimming cost V 8 bases and J 3 bases, with 11 bases left between them. CDR1 and CDR2 (germline): MDHEN, SYDVKM.

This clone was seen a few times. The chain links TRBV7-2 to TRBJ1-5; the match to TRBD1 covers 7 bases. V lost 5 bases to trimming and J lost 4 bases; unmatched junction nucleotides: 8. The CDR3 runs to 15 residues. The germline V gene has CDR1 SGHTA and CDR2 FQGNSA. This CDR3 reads CASSTVTGSNQPQHF. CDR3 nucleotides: TGTGCCAGCAGCACCGTGACAGGGTCGAATCAGCCCCAGCATTTT. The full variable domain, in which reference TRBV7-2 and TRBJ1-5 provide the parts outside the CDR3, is GAGVSQSPSNKVTEKGKDVELRCDPISGHTALYWYRQSLGQGLEFLIYFQGNSAPDKSGLPSDRFSAERTGGSVSTLTIQRTQQEDSAVYLCASSTVTGSNQPQHFGDGTRLSIL.

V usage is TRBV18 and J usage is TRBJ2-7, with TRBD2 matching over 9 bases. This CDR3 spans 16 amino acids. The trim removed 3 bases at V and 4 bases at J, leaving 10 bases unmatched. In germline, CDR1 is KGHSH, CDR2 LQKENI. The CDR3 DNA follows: TGTGCCAGCTCACCCTCGCGGGGACTAGCAGAATACGAGCAGTACTTC. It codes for CASSPSRGLAEYEQYF.